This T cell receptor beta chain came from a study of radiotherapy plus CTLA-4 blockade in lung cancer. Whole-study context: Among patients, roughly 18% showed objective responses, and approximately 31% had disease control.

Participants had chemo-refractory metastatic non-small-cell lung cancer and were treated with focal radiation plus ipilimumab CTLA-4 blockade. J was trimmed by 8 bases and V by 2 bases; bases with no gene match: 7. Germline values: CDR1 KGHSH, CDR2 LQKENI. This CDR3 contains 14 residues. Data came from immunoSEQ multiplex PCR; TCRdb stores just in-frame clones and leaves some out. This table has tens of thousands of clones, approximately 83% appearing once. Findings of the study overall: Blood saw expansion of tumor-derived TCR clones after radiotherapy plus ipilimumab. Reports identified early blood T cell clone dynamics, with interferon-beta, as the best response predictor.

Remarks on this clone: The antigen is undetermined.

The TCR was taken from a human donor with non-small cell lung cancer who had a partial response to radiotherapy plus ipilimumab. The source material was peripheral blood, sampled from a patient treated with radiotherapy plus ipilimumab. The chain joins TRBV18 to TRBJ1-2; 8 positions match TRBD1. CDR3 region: CASSPTQGAAGYTF. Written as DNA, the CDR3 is TGTGCCAGCTCACCAACTCAGGGGGCCGCGGGCTACACCTTC.